In its sample, the clone carrying this T cell receptor beta chain was seen many times. Antigen unknown. The source of the sample is a study of shared clonotypes between healthy human individuals. The donor cohort consisted entirely of Caucasian adults residing in Nashville, Tennessee. CD4+ cell separation produced CD45RA+ naive and CD45RA-negative memory subsets. Findings and limits, study-wide: Generally, naive subsets came out with larger estimated richness than memory subsets. It was the non-shared clonotypes that had lower generation probabilities than clonotypes shared by all four donors.

The CDR3 is 12 residues long. Germline V gene sequence: CDR1 MNHEY, CDR2 SMNVEV (reference sequence). V was pared by 6 bases and J by 8 bases, with 13 bases between. Data came from immunoSEQ multiplex PCR; TCRdb stores just in-frame clones and leaves some out. Of around 700,000 clones in the sample, about 74% were seen once. Sequenced: memory CD4+ T cells sorted from blood. The subset here: CD45RA-negative fraction. This chain uses TRBV27 with TRBJ1-2; perhaps TRBD1 as D (5 bases). The TCR comes from a woman aged 30 to 39 in good health. The CDR3 sequence: CASRQDKGGYTF. CDR3 nucleotides: TGTGCCAGCAGACAGGACAAGGGGGGCTACACCTTC.